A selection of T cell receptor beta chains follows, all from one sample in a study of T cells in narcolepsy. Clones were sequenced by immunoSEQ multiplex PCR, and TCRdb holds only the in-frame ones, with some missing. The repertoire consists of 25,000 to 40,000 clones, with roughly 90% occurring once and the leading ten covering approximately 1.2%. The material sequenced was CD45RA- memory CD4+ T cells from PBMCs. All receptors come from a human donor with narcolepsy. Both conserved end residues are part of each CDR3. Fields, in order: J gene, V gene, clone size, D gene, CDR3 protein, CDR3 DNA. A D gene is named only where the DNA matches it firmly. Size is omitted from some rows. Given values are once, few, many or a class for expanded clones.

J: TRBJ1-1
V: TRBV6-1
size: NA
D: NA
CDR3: CASRAMNTEAFF
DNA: TGTGCCAGCAGGGCTATGAACACTGAAGCTTTCTTT

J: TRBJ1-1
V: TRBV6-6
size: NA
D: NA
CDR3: CASRTTTGNTEAFF
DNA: TGTGCCAGCAGGACAACTACAGGGAACACTGAAGCTTTCTTT

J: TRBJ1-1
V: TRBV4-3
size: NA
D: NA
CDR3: CASSQDEGRGAWTEAFF
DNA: TGCGCCAGCAGCCAAGATGAAGGGAGGGGAGCTTGGACTGAAGCTTTCTTT

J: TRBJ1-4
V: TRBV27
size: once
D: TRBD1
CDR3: CASSFLGTENEKLFF
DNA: TGTGCCAGCAGTTTTCTTGGGACAGAGAATGAAAAACTGTTTTTT

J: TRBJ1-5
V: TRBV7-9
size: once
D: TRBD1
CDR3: CASGTEGNQPQHF
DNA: TGTGCCAGCGGGACAGAGGGCAATCAGCCCCAGCATTTT

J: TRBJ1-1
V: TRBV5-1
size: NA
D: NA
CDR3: CASSLWGNTEAFF
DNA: TGCGCCAGCAGCTTGTGGGGGAACACTGAAGCTTTCTTT

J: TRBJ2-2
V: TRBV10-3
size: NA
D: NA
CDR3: CAIRGSLGAGELFF
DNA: TGTGCCATCAGGGGGAGCCTTGGCGCCGGGGAGCTGTTTTTT

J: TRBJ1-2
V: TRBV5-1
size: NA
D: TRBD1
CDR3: CASSPAGQGAGGYTF
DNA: TGCGCCAGCAGCCCCGCCGGACAGGGGGCAGGTGGCTACACCTTC

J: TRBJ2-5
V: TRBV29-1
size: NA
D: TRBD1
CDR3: CSAPTEGAEETQYF
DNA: TGCAGCGCCCCGACCGAGGGGGCGGAGGAGACCCAGTACTTC

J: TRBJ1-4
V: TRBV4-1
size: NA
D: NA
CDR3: CASSQIRSVALNEKLFF
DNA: TGCGCCAGCAGCCAAATTCGCTCTGTGGCTCTTAATGAAAAACTGTTTTTT

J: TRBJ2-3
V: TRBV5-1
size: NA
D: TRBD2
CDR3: CASSLERGSTDTQYF
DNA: TGCGCCAGCAGCTTGGAGCGGGGTAGCACAGATACGCAGTATTTT

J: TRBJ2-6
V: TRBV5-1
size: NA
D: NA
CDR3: CASRGTSGANVLTF
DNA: TGCGCCAGCAGGGGAACCTCTGGGGCCAACGTCCTGACTTTC

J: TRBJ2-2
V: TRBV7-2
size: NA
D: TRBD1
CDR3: CASSSAPGQGPGELFF
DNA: TGTGCCAGCAGCTCCGCTCCGGGACAGGGACCCGGGGAGCTGTTTTTT

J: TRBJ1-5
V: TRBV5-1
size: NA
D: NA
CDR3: CASSLGIPNQPQHF
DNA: TGCGCCAGCAGCTTGGGGATTCCCAATCAGCCCCAGCATTTT

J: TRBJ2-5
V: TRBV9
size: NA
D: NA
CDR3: CASSVSQGEETQYF
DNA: TGTGCCAGCAGCGTCTCGCAGGGAGAAGAGACCCAGTACTTC

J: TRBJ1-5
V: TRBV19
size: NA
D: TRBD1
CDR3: CASIGGQGNNQPQHF
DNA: TGTGCCAGTATCGGGGGACAGGGGAATAATCAGCCCCAGCATTTT

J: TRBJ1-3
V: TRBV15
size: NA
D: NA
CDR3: CATSRDREDTIYF
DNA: TGTGCCACCAGCAGAGACAGGGAGGACACCATATATTTT

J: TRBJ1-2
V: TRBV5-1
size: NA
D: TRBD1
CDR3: CASSPASGQGSAYGYTF
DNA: TGCGCCAGCAGCCCAGCCTCAGGACAGGGGAGCGCCTATGGCTACACCTTC

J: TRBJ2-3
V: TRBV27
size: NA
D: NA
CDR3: CASSLGGTRTDTQYF
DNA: TGTGCCAGCAGTTTAGGCGGGACCCGCACAGATACGCAGTATTTT

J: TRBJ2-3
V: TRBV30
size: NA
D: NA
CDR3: CAWSVSARGDTQYF
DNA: TGTGCCTGGAGTGTCTCGGCCAGGGGAGATACGCAGTATTTT

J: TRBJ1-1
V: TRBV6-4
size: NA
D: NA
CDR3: CASSVTANTEAFF
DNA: TGTGCCAGCAGTGTGACAGCCAACACTGAAGCTTTCTTT

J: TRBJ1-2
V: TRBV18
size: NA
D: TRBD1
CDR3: CASSPDRDYGYTF
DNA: TGTGCCAGCTCACCTGACAGGGACTATGGCTACACCTTC

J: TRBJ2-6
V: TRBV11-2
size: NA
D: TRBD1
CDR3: CASSSPTGQGERGANVLTF
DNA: TGTGCCAGCAGCTCCCCCACGGGACAGGGTGAACGAGGGGCCAACGTCCTGACTTTC

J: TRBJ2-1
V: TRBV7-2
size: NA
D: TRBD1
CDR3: CASSLEGQGREQFF
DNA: TGTGCCAGCAGCTTAGAGGGACAGGGCCGTGAGCAGTTCTTC

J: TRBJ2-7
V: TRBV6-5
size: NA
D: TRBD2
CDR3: CASSPGLKYEQYF
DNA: TGTGCCAGCAGTCCGGGACTAAAGTACGAGCAGTACTTC

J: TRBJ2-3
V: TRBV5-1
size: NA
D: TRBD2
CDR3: CASSPRTSGSTDTQYF
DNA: TGCGCCAGCAGCCCACGGACTAGCGGGAGCACAGATACGCAGTATTTT

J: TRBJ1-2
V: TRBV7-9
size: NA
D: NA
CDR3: CASTTTGPNYGYTF
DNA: TGTGCCAGCACAACAACCGGGCCAAACTATGGCTACACCTTC

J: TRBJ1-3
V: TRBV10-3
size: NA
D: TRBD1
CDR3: CAISDWDRGGNTIYF
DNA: TGTGCCATCAGTGACTGGGACAGGGGTGGAAACACCATATATTTT

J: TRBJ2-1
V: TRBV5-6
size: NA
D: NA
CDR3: CASSLEGGPNFNEQFF
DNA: TGTGCCAGCAGCTTGGAGGGGGGGCCCAACTTCAATGAGCAGTTCTTC

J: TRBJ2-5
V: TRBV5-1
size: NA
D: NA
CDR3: CASSFFRGKETQYF
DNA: TGCGCCAGCAGCTTCTTCAGGGGAAAAGAGACCCAGTACTTC

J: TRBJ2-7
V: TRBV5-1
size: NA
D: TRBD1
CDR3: CASSEPGQGGYEQYF
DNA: TGCGCCAGCAGCGAGCCGGGACAGGGGGGGTACGAGCAGTACTTC

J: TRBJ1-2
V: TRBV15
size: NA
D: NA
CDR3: CATSREGTGYGYTF
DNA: TGTGCCACCAGCAGAGAGGGGACCGGCTATGGCTACACCTTC

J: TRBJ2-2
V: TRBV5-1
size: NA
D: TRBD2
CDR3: CASSPLAGEPGELFF
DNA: TGTGCCAGCAGTCCTCTAGCGGGAGAGCCCGGGGAGCTGTTTTTT

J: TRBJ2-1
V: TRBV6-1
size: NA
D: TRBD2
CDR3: CASSEGNSGNEQFF
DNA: TGTGCCAGCAGTGAAGGAAATAGCGGGAATGAGCAGTTCTTC

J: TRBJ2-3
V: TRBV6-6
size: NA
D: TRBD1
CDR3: CASSYYTTGDTQYF
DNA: TGTGCCAGCAGTTACTATACGACAGGGGATACGCAGTATTTT

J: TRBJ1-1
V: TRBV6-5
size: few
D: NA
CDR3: CAGKQGLNTEAFF
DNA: TGTGCCGGCAAACAGGGTTTGAACACTGAAGCTTTCTTT

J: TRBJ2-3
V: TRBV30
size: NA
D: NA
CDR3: CAWRDKRSTDTQYF
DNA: TGTGCCTGGAGGGACAAGCGAAGCACAGATACGCAGTATTTT

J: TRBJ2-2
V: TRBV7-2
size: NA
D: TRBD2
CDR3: CASSLGTTTGELFF
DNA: TGTGCCAGCAGCCTGGGGACTACCACCGGGGAGCTGTTTTTT

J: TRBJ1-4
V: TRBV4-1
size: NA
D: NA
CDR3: CASSPYLLTNEKLFF
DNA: TGCGCCAGCAGCCCTTACCTGCTCACCAATGAAAAACTGTTTTTT

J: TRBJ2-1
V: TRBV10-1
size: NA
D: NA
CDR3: CASRDNEQFF
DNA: TGCGCCAGCAGAGACAATGAGCAGTTCTTC

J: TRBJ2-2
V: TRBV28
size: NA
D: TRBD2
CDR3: CASTRTRITGELFF
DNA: TGTGCCAGCACCCGGACTAGGATCACCGGGGAGCTGTTTTTT

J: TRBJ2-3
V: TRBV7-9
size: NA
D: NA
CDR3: CASSFDPGTQYF
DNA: TGTGCCAGCAGCTTCGACCCGGGTACGCAGTATTTT

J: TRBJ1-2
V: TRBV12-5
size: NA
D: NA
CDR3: CASGFGQMGGYTF
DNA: TGTGCTAGTGGCTTTGGACAAATGGGGGGCTACACCTTC

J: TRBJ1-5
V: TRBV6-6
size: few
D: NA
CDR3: CASSSPGAPQHF
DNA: TGTGCCAGCAGTTCCCCCGGGGCGCCCCAGCATTTT

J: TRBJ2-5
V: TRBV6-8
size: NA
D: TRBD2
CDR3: CASPPPTSGRAWETQYF
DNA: TGTGCCAGCCCGCCTCCGACTAGCGGGAGGGCCTGGGAGACCCAGTACTTC

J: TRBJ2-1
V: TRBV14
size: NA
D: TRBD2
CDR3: CASSPMWGLAGYNEQFF
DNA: TGTGCCAGCAGTCCAATGTGGGGCCTAGCGGGCTACAATGAGCAGTTCTTC

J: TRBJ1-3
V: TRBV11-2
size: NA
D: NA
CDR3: CASSLPGAGNTIYF
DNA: TGTGCCAGCAGCTTACCAGGGGCAGGAAACACCATATATTTT

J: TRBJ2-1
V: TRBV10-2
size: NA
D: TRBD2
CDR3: CASSERGTSGINEQFF
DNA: TGCGCCAGCAGTGAACGGGGGACTAGCGGGATCAATGAGCAGTTCTTC

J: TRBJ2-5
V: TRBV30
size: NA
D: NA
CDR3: CAWMAPYRSQETQYF
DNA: TGTGCCTGGATGGCCCCTTACAGGAGTCAAGAGACCCAGTACTTC

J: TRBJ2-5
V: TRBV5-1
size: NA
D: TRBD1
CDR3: CASSLDRGGETQYF
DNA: TGCGCCAGCAGCTTGGACAGGGGTGGGGAGACCCAGTACTTC

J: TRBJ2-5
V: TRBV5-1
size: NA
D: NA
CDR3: CASAPGGSLGETQYF
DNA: TGCGCCAGCGCCCCGGGGGGCTCACTTGGGGAGACCCAGTACTTC